Described below is a single TCR beta chain sequence and its context. The V gene end was trimmed by 4 bases and the J gene end by 2 bases; junction bases not matched to a gene: 11. Germline CDR1 SGHNT, CDR2 YYREEE (reference sequence). This CDR3 contains 17 residues. The sample originates from a study of T cell responses to AZD1222 COVID-19 vaccine. Sequenced by immunoSEQ multiplex PCR; TCRdb stores in-frame clones only, minus some. This sample has some 40,000 clones, with about 90% found just once. The sample in question was peripheral blood, obtained 28 days after the second dose of the MenACWY control vaccine. The rearrangement joins TRBV5-4 to TRBJ2-7, with 11 nucleotides matching TRBD1. This TCR was recovered from an adult who received the MenACWY meningococcal vaccine as a control. The CDR3 DNA follows: TGTGCCAGCAGCCGCAGGGACAGGGGGTTTACCCCCTACGAGCAGTACTTC. Translation gives CASSRRDRGFTPYEQYF.